This is a list of T cell receptor beta chains from one sample in a study of blood T cell repertoires in COVID-19. The data were produced by immunoSEQ multiplex PCR, yet TCRdb's version contains in-frame clones alone and is incomplete. The data show over 250,000 clones, 89% seen once. Material: peripheral blood. The receptors derive from a man aged 50 to 59 with acute or convalescent COVID-19. CDR3s include the opening cysteine and the closing phenylalanine or tryptophan. D genes are given only for firm matches. Expanded clones are given a class, and other clones once, few, many or no size at all.

d_call j_call clone_size v_call cdr3_nt cdr3_aa
TRBD2 TRBJ2-7 . TRBV29-1 TGCAGCGTCTGGGGAGGGCCGGTCTACGAGCAGTACTTC CSVWGGPVYEQYF
TRBD1 TRBJ1-2 . TRBV24-1 TGTGCCACCAGTGATGGACAGGGGCCCTACACCTTC CATSDGQGPYTF
. TRBJ2-7 . TRBV11-2 TGTGCCAGCAGCTTCGTTACGGTCTCCTACGAGCAGTACTTC CASSFVTVSYEQYF
. TRBJ2-7 . TRBV5-1 TGCGCCAGCAGCCTGGACAGTCCCTCCTACGAGCAGTACTTC CASSLDSPSYEQYF
TRBD1 TRBJ1-5 . TRBV19 TGTGCCAGTAGTGACAGGGTAGATCAGCCCCAGCATTTT CASSDRVDQPQHF
. TRBJ2-7 . TRBV5-1 TGCGCCAGCAGCTCCTCGGCAGGCGATACCTACGAGCAGTACTTC CASSSSAGDTYEQYF
. TRBJ2-7 . TRBV30 TGTGCCTGGAGCGCTGTGGAGGAGCAGTACTTC CAWSAVEEQYF
TRBD1 TRBJ1-3 . TRBV10-3 TGTGCCATCAGTGAGGGACAGGGGGCTTACACCATATATTTT CAISEGQGAYTIYF
TRBD1 TRBJ1-5 . TRBV20-1 TGCAGTGCTAGTACAGGGGCGAGTCAGCCCCAGCATTTT CSASTGASQPQHF
TRBD1 TRBJ2-3 . TRBV5-4 TGTGCCAGCAGCTTAGGTCGGCAGGGGGTAGATACGCAGTATTTT CASSLGRQGVDTQYF
. TRBJ1-4 . TRBV6-1 TGTGCCAGCAGCGAAGGGGGGGGTAATGAAAAACTGTTTTTT CASSEGGGNEKLFF
. TRBJ1-3 . TRBV13 TGTGCCAGCAGCTTAGTCGGGGAGAGCTCTGGAAACACCATATATTTT CASSLVGESSGNTIYF
. TRBJ1-1 . TRBV7-9 TGTGCCAGCAGCCGGACAGCCCAGGGTATGAACACTGAAGCTTTCTTT CASSRTAQGMNTEAFF
TRBD2 TRBJ2-2 . TRBV5-1 TGCGCCAGCAGCTTTCCTGGCGGGGGGCCGGTCACCGGGGAGCTGTTTTTT CASSFPGGGPVTGELFF
. TRBJ2-5 . TRBV5-1 TGCGCCAGCAGCTTGGCCTCTTGGGTCCAGGTGGGAGAGACCCAGTACTTC CASSLASWVQVGETQYF
. TRBJ2-5 . TRBV29-1 TGCAGCGTAGGACTACAAGAGACCCAGTACTTC CSVGLQETQYF
TRBD2 TRBJ2-7 . TRBV5-5 TGTGCCAGCAGCCCCAGCGGGGCCGCCAGCTCCTACGAGCAGTACTTC CASSPSGAASSYEQYF
TRBD1 TRBJ1-6 . TRBV3-1/TRBV3-2 TGTGCCAGCAGCCAAGTGACAGGGCCCATTTCACCCCTCCACTTT CASSQVTGPISPLHF
. TRBJ1-6 . TRBV6-4 TGTGCCAGCAGTGACTCCCGAGATAATTCACCCCTCCACTTT CASSDSRDNSPLHF
. TRBJ2-2 . TRBV7-2 TGTGCCAGCAGCCCCCGACATCCCGCGAACACCGGGGAGCTGTTTTTT CASSPRHPANTGELFF
. TRBJ1-2 . TRBV3-1/TRBV3-2 TGTGCCAGCAGCCAAGTACAGGGAGCGATCTATGGCTACACCTTC CASSQVQGAIYGYTF
TRBD2 TRBJ2-2 once TRBV7-2 TGTGCCAGCAGCTTAGAATGGAGCGGGGGGGCCGGACGGGCCGGGGAGCTGTTTTTT CASSLEWSGGAGRAGELFF
. TRBJ2-4 . TRBV10-2 TGCGCCAGCTGGGCCGGGACACCACCAAACATTCAGTACTTC CASWAGTPPNIQYF
TRBD2 TRBJ2-7 once TRBV4-2 TGTGCCAGCAGCCAAGGATTAGCGGGGGCCGAGCAGTACTTC CASSQGLAGAEQYF
. TRBJ2-2 . TRBV5-1 TGCGCCAGCAGCCAAGAGCGTGCGGCCGGGGAGCTGTTTTTT CASSQERAAGELFF
TRBD1 TRBJ1-2 . TRBV10-3 TGTGCCATCACCGACGGACAGGGCCGCTATGGCTACACCTTC CAITDGQGRYGYTF
TRBD1 TRBJ1-3 . TRBV15 TGTGCCACCAGCTTGGACAGGAGAGGAAACACCATATATTTT CATSLDRRGNTIYF
TRBD1 TRBJ1-2 . TRBV7-9 TGTGCCAGCAGCCCCGAGACAGGGGGCGCGAAAGGCTACACCTTC CASSPETGGAKGYTF
. TRBJ2-1 . TRBV5-1 TGCGCCAGCGGTGAGACAGGAATAAATGAGCAGTTCTTC CASGETGINEQFF